A selection of T cell receptor beta chains follows, all from one sample in a study of blood T cell repertoires in COVID-19. The assay was immunoSEQ multiplex PCR, and TCRdb's table has in-frame clones only and misses some. Here the sample spans 150,000 to 200,000 clones, around 83% being singletons. Sequencing input: peripheral blood. These receptors were obtained from a human donor in a cohort sampled during active COVID-19. The CDR3 runs from the conserved cysteine through the conserved F or W. Fields, in order: clone size, J gene, D gene, V gene, CDR3 DNA, CDR3 protein. A D gene is named only where the DNA matches it firmly. Only some rows state a clone size, as once, few, many or a class for expanded clones.

>-|TRBJ1-6|-|TRBV11-2
TGTGCCAGCAGCTTAAGGGGGGGAGGGGTGGATTCACCCCTCCACTTT
CASSLRGGGVDSPLHF
>-|TRBJ1-2|TRBD1|TRBV15
TGTGCCACCAGCAGAGACGTGGCTCCCGGGACAGAAGCTAACTATGGCTACACCTTC
CATSRDVAPGTEANYGYTF
>-|TRBJ2-7|TRBD1|TRBV5-6
TGTGCCAGCACCCATGGACAGGGAGCCTACGAGCAGTACTTC
CASTHGQGAYEQYF
>-|TRBJ2-7|TRBD2|TRBV7-2
TGTGCCAGCAGCTTAACTAGCGGGGGCACGGACGCCTACGAGCAGTACTTC
CASSLTSGGTDAYEQYF
>-|TRBJ1-1|-|TRBV5-1
TGCGCCAGCAGCTTGGGGACAGCATTGAACACTGAAGCTTTCTTT
CASSLGTALNTEAFF
>-|TRBJ2-5|-|TRBV4-1
TGCGCCAGCAGCCACGCAGGGATAGAGACCCAGTACTTC
CASSHAGIETQYF
>-|TRBJ1-4|TRBD1|TRBV7-8
TGTGCCAGCAGCTTAGGGAGGACAGGGAAAACTAATGAAAAACTGTTTTTT
CASSLGRTGKTNEKLFF
>-|TRBJ2-3|-|TRBV4-1
TGCGCCAGCAGCCAAGCGAGGGGGGGGCGGACAGATACGCAGTATTTT
CASSQARGGRTDTQYF
>-|TRBJ1-3|-|TRBV3-1/TRBV3-2
TGTGCCAGCAGCCCGACAGCTGGAAACACCATATATTTT
CASSPTAGNTIYF
>once|TRBJ2-7|TRBD1|TRBV7-8
TGTGCCAGCAGCCGAGGGGGCGCGACCTACGAGCAGTACTTC
CASSRGGATYEQYF
>few|TRBJ2-7|-|TRBV7-2
TGTGCCAGCAGCCCCGGGAACCCCCCTGCCGAGCAGTACTTC
CASSPGNPPAEQYF
>-|TRBJ2-5|-|TRBV7-2
TGTGCCAGCAGCCATTCAGGGGCAGTTCAAGAGACCCAGTACTTC
CASSHSGAVQETQYF
>few|TRBJ1-1|-|TRBV6-6
TGTGCCAGCAGTTACCAGGGGACGGTCACTGAAGCTTTCTTT
CASSYQGTVTEAFF
>-|TRBJ1-2|TRBD1|TRBV20-1
TGCAGTGCTAGTGGGGACAGGGGACGGTATGGCTACACCTTC
CSASGDRGRYGYTF
>-|TRBJ1-1|-|TRBV3-1/TRBV3-2
TGTGCCAGCAGCCAAAGGGGACTTAACACTGAAGCTTTCTTT
CASSQRGLNTEAFF
>-|TRBJ1-6|-|TRBV9
TGTGCCAGCAGCCCCGACTTGGTGGGTTATAATTCACCCCTCCACTTT
CASSPDLVGYNSPLHF
>few|TRBJ2-1|TRBD2|TRBV5-4
TGTGCCAGCAGTTTTAGCGGGGGGCCCTACAATGAGCAGTTCTTC
CASSFSGGPYNEQFF
>-|TRBJ1-1|TRBD1|TRBV5-1
TGCGCCAGCACTGAGGGGGCCCTGAACACTGAAGCTTTCTTT
CASTEGALNTEAFF
>-|TRBJ1-5|TRBD1|TRBV19
TGTGCCAGTGGACAGGATAGCAATCAGCCCCAGCATTTT
CASGQDSNQPQHF
>-|TRBJ1-2|-|TRBV19
TGTGCCAGTAGTCCCCCGGACAGCCGCAACTATGGCTACACCTTC
CASSPPDSRNYGYTF
>-|TRBJ2-2|-|TRBV6-5
TGTGCCAGCATTCGGGCCGGGGACACCGGGGAGCTGTTTTTT
CASIRAGDTGELFF
>-|TRBJ2-2|-|TRBV24-1
TGTGCCACCAGTGATACCGGCCGGGGTGGAACCGGGGAGCTGTTTTTT
CATSDTGRGGTGELFF
>-|TRBJ2-3|TRBD2|TRBV20-1
TGCAGTGCTAGTTTAGCGGGAGGGAAGAGGACAGATACGCAGTATTTT
CSASLAGGKRTDTQYF
>-|TRBJ2-7|TRBD2|TRBV6-2/TRBV6-3
TGTGCCAGCAGTTGGGATCCCGGAGCGGGGCTCTCCTACGAGCAGTACTTC
CASSWDPGAGLSYEQYF
>-|TRBJ1-5|-|TRBV24-1
TGTGCCACCAGTGATTTGAGTCGGGGGGATCAGCCCCAGCATTTT
CATSDLSRGDQPQHF
>-|TRBJ2-1|TRBD2|TRBV5-1
TGCGCCAGCAGCTCATCCGGGACTATCTCCTACAATGAGCAGTTCTTC
CASSSSGTISYNEQFF
>-|TRBJ2-7|TRBD1|TRBV27
TGTGCCAGCAGTTTATCCCTCCCAAACAGGGGTCCCTACGAGCAGTACTTC
CASSLSLPNRGPYEQYF
>-|TRBJ1-1|-|TRBV28
TGTGCCAGCAGTACAGGGTTGGGGACTGAAGCTTTCTTT
CASSTGLGTEAFF
>-|TRBJ1-4|TRBD1|TRBV10-1
TGCGCCAGCAGTGAAGAGACAGGGCGTAATGAAAAACTGTTTTTT
CASSEETGRNEKLFF
>-|TRBJ1-3|-|TRBV15
TGTGCCACCAGCAATGAGGGCCTTAGGGACACCATATATTTT
CATSNEGLRDTIYF
>-|TRBJ2-7|-|TRBV5-1
TGCGCCAGCAGCTTGGGGCAGGATGACGAGCAGTACTTC
CASSLGQDDEQYF
>-|TRBJ1-5|-|TRBV5-6
TGTGCCAGCAGCACAACCTATCAGCCCCAGCATTTT
CASSTTYQPQHF
>-|TRBJ2-7|-|TRBV7-2
TGTGCCAGCAGCTTAGCTCACACCTACGAGCAGTACTTC
CASSLAHTYEQYF
>-|TRBJ2-7|TRBD2|TRBV27
TGTGCCAGCAGTCCCCGAGGTCAGCGGGATTTCTCCTACGAGCAGTACTTC
CASSPRGQRDFSYEQYF
>few|TRBJ2-2|-|TRBV7-3
TGTGCCAGCAGCTTAACAGGGGACACCGGGGAGCTGTTTTTT
CASSLTGDTGELFF
>-|TRBJ2-3|-|TRBV28
TGTGCCAGCAGGGGCAGATCCAGCACAGATACGCAGTATTTT
CASRGRSSTDTQYF
>few|TRBJ1-2|TRBD1|TRBV3-1/TRBV3-2
TGTGCCAGCAGCCACAACAGGGGTTATGGCTACACCTTC
CASSHNRGYGYTF
>-|TRBJ1-5|TRBD1|TRBV28
TGTGCCAGCAGTTCATACAGGGGGGCATTCAATCAGCCCCAGCATTTT
CASSSYRGAFNQPQHF
>-|TRBJ1-2|TRBD1|TRBV27
TGTGCCAGCGGACAGGGGGTGTCTGGGGGCTACACCTTC
CASGQGVSGGYTF
>few|TRBJ2-7|-|TRBV11-3
TGTGCCAGCAGCCCCGGGACATCCTACGAGCAGTACTTC
CASSPGTSYEQYF
>-|TRBJ2-5|TRBD2|TRBV5-1
TGCGCCAGCAGCAGCGGACTAGCGGGGAGACAAGAGACCCAGTACTTC
CASSSGLAGRQETQYF
>-|TRBJ1-3|TRBD1|TRBV18
TGTGCCAGCTCACCCGGGACAGGCTCTGGAAACACCATATATTTT
CASSPGTGSGNTIYF
>-|TRBJ2-7|TRBD1|TRBV6-6
TGTGCCAGCAGTTACTCCACGACAGGGAACTCCTACGAGCAGTACTTC
CASSYSTTGNSYEQYF
>-|TRBJ1-5|-|TRBV19
TGTGCCAGTAGTATACTGGTGGCTACAGGGCTCAATCAGCCCCAGCATTTT
CASSILVATGLNQPQHF
>-|TRBJ1-2|-|TRBV18
TGTGCCAGCTCACCACTCCCAGGGGATGGCTACACCTTC
CASSPLPGDGYTF
>-|TRBJ2-1|-|TRBV5-1
TGCGCCAGCAGCTTGGAGGGGTACTCCTACAATGAGCAGTTCTTC
CASSLEGYSYNEQFF